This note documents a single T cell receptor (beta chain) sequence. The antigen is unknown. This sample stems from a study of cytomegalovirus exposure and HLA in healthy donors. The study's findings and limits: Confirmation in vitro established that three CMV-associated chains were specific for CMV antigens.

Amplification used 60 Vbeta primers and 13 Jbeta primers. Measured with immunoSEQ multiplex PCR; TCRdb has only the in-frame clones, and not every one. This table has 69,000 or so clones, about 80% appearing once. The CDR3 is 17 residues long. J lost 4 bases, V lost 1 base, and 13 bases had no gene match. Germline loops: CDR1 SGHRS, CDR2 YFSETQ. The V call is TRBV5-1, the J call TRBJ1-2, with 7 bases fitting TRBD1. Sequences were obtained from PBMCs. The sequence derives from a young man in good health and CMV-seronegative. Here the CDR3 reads CASSLTSGQAPSYGYTF. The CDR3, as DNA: TGCGCCAGCAGCTTGACCAGCGGACAGGCCCCTAGCTATGGCTACACCTTC.